A single sample gave rise to the 31 T cell receptor beta chains below, sequenced in a study of T cells in Graves' hyperthyroidism and ophthalmopathy. The TCR beta CDR3 regions underwent amplification using RNA transcripts as the source. First-round RT-PCR with HTBI primers amplified the TCR CDR3 region. TCRdb independently ran MiXCR on the multiplex PCR reads; one entry per CDR3 protein. This sample has about 520,000 distinct CDR3 sequences; around 22% occur once, and the top ten carry roughly 12%. Sequenced sample: blood. These receptors all come from a woman in her thirties with Graves' ophthalmopathy.

The CDR3 loop is CSARPLAGVSYEQYF. The CDR3, as DNA: TGCAGTGCTAGGCCACTAGCGGGAGTTTCCTACGAGCAGTACTTC. This chain joins TRBV20-1 and TRBJ2-7; 11 bases align to TRBD2. With 3 bases clipped from V and 1 base from J, the junction kept 5 bases outside the gene matches. The V gene's germline CDR1 is DFQATT and CDR2 SNEGSKA (reference sequence). This CDR3 contains 15 residues.

This clonotype was observed a single time. This sequence joins TRBV7-3 and TRBJ2-2, with 12 bases fitting TRBD2. Unmatched junction bases numbered 1, after V lost 5 bases and J lost 0 bases. This CDR3 has 16 amino acids. Germline assignment: CDR1 SGHTA and CDR2 FQGTGA. The CDR3: CASSRTSGANTGELFF. DNA of the CDR3: TGTGCCAGCAGCAGGACTAGCGGGGCGAACACCGGGGAGCTGTTTTTT.

On this clonotype itself: The CDR3 carries no conserved terminal phenylalanine or tryptophan, so it likely arises from a read error. The chain is built from TRBV6-1 and TRBJ1-5, with 7 bases aligning to TRBD1. V lost 6 bases, J lost 12 bases, and 11 bases stayed unmatched. The CDR3 has 13 amino acids. Looked up from germline, CDR1 is MNHNS and CDR2 is SASEGT. DNA of the CDR3: TGTGCCAGCAGCCTCTCAGGGGGAAGGCTCCAGCATTAT. Its translation is CASSLSGGRLQHY.

V usage is TRBV6-1 and J usage is TRBJ2-7; a possible D gene is TRBD2 (6 bases). The CDR3 spans 14 residues. V was clipped by 6 bases and J by 1 base, with 13 bases between them. Per germline, CDR1 MNHNS and CDR2 SASEGT. CDR3 in DNA: TGTGCCAGCAGCGGCGGGATTGGGTCCTACGAGCAGTACTTC. Translation gives CASSGGIGSYEQYF.

This clonotype appeared many times. The chain has TRBV12-3 or TRBV12-4 and TRBJ1-1, with TRBD1 matching 10 bases. The CDR3 has 17 amino acids. V was pared by 6 bases and J by 4 bases, with 14 bases of the junction left unmatched. CDR3 loop: CASSRQGTGASFTEAFF. The DNA for the CDR3 is TGTGCCAGCAGCCGACAGGGGACAGGGGCTTCTTTCACTGAAGCTTTCTTT.

The CDR3 sequence: CATSRGDSPLHF. In DNA form, the CDR3 reads TGTGCCACCAGCAGAGGTGATTCACCCCTCCACTTT. The chain links TRBV15 to TRBJ1-6; no firm D call. V dropped 1 base and J dropped 8 bases, with 3 bases sitting between them. The CDR3 length is 12 residues. Germline V CDR1 and CDR2: LNHNV, YYDKDF (reference sequence).

This rearrangement joins TRBV7-6 to TRBJ1-1; TRBD1 might be the D (6 bases). The CDR3 has 20 amino acids. Germline CDR1 is SGHVS and CDR2 is FNYEAQ. V lost 0 bases to trimming and J lost 3 bases, with 26 bases between them. This chain's CDR3 is CASSLATNRDLTGRDTEAFF. The DNA for the CDR3 is TGTGCCAGCAGCTTAGCGACCAACAGGGACCTGACGGGGAGGGACACTGAAGCTTTCTTT. The whole variable domain, remainder taken from reference TRBV7-6 and TRBJ1-1, is GAGVSQSPRYKVTKRGQDVALRCDPISGHVSLYWYRQALGQGPEFLTYFNYEAQQDKSGLPNDRFSAERPEGSISTLTIQRTEQRDSAMYRCASSLATNRDLTGRDTEAFFGQGTRLTVV.

This clonotype was counted ten times or more. The chain recombines TRBV15 with TRBJ2-7, with 8 positions matching TRBD1. CDR1 LNHNV and CDR2 YYDKDF come from the germline V gene (reference sequence). J lost 5 bases, V lost 0 bases, and 6 bases had no gene match. CDR3 length: 15 residues. CDR3: CATSRDRQGAHEQYF. As DNA, the CDR3 is TGTGCCACCAGCAGAGATCGGCAGGGGGCCCACGAGCAGTACTTC.

This clonotype showed up many times. The chain employs TRBV28 and TRBJ1-1, with D unclear. Germline lookup yields CDR1 MDHEN and CDR2 SYDVKM. This CDR3 has 14 residues. Deletions cut 6 bases from V and 2 bases from J, with 13 bases between. In DNA form, the CDR3 reads TGTGCCAGCAGCGTGGGCCGCTCTAACACTGAAGCTTTCTTT. Encoded protein: CASSVGRSNTEAFF.

As regards this clonotype: Without the conserved terminal phenylalanine or tryptophan, this CDR3 likely stems from a read error. J is TRBJ1-1 and V is TRBV7-9; D call uncertain. Germline CDR1 is SEHNR and CDR2 is FQNEAQ (reference sequence). Trimming took 5 bases from V and 4 from J, leaving 14 bases between them. The CDR3 is 14 amino acids. CDR3 protein: CASSLTVSGTEAFY. DNA for the CDR3: TGTGCCAGCAGCCTTACGGTTAGTGGCACTGAAGCTTTCTAT.

The chain recombines TRBV28 with TRBJ1-2; no definite D call. The CDR3 runs 14 residues. V gave up 4 bases and J gave up 8 bases, with 17 bases separating them. Germline V gives CDR1 MDHEN, CDR2 SYDVKM. CDR3 coding DNA: TGTGCCAGCAGTTCCCAAGGGAGCAGAGGGGGCTACACCTTC. Translated, it gives CASSSQGSRGGYTF.

In this sample, this clonotype turned up many times. The rearrangement joins TRBV11-2 to TRBJ1-2; D gene uncertain. CDR1 is SGHAT, CDR2 FQNNGV, per germline. Deletions cut 2 bases from V and 2 bases from J, with 9 bases between. The CDR3 runs 14 residues. CDR3: CASSLNGPNYGYTF. CDR3 in DNA: TGTGCCAGCAGCTTAAACGGGCCCAACTATGGCTACACCTTC.

At least ten counts were recorded for this clonotype. The chain links TRBV11-2 to TRBJ2-2; either TRBD1 or TRBD2 may supply D (6 bases each). Trimming took off 0 bases at V and 2 bases at J, with 16 bases between the two ends. The germline V gene encodes CDR1 SGHAT and CDR2 FQNNGV. The CDR3 is 18 residues long. CDR3 sequence: CASSLDRGQGQNTGELFF. CDR3 sequence (DNA): TGTGCCAGCAGCTTAGACCGGGGGCAGGGGCAAAACACCGGGGAGCTGTTTTTT.

This clonotype was observed at least ten times. The V call is TRBV7-9, the J call TRBJ2-6; 8 bases are a match to TRBD2. Germline V lookup: CDR1 SEHNR, CDR2 FQNEAQ (reference sequence). The CDR3 spans 14 residues. Trimming removed 10 bases from V and 1 base from J; junction bases left unmatched: 3. The CDR3 DNA follows: TGTGCCAACCGGGAGGGTTCTGGGGCCAACGTCCTGACTTTC. This gives the protein CANREGSGANVLTF.

This clonotype came up many times. This chain links TRBV20-1 with TRBJ1-1; weak D call: TRBD1 (5 bases). CDR1 is DFQATT, CDR2 SNEGSKA, per germline (reference sequence). Trimming left V 6 bases short and J 1 base short, with 12 bases between. CDR3 size: 13 residues. In DNA form, the CDR3 reads TGCAGTGCAAATTACGACAGGAACACTGAAGCTTTCTTT. This encodes CSANYDRNTEAFF.

This clonotype was counted ten times or more. This chain links TRBV2 with TRBJ2-7, with D uncertain. Germline V gene sequence: CDR1 SNHLY, CDR2 FYNNEI. The CDR3 is made up of 13 amino acids. V dropped 9 bases and J dropped 4 bases, with 16 bases sitting between them. The CDR3: CASHSPLAYEQYF. In DNA form, the CDR3 reads TGTGCCAGTCACTCACCACTTGCTTACGAGCAGTACTTC. Filled out from reference TRBV2 and TRBJ2-7, the complete variable domain reads EPEVTQTPSHQVTQMGQEVILRCVPISNHLYFYWYRQILGQKVEFLVSFYNNEISEKSEIFDDQFSVERPDGSNFTLKIRSTKLEDSAMYFCASHSPLAYEQYFGPGTRLTVT.

This clonotype was detected many times. V gene TRBV2 combines with J gene TRBJ2-5, with D possibly being TRBD1 (6 bases). Per germline, CDR1 SNHLY and CDR2 FYNNEI. The CDR3 runs 15 residues. Deletions cut 6 bases from V and 1 base from J, with 15 bases between. CDR3 sequence (DNA): TGTGCCAGCAGGCGCCTAGGACAGTCCCAAGAGACCCAGTACTTC. This codes for CASRRLGQSQETQYF.

This clonotype was counted ten times or more. The rearrangement uses TRBV5-1 and TRBJ1-2; perhaps TRBD1 as D (6 bases). The germline gives CDR1 SGHRS, CDR2 YFSETQ. V was trimmed by 2 bases and J by 0 bases, leaving 11 bases between them. CDR3 length: 15 residues. This CDR3 reads CASSFRGQANYGYTF. CDR3 sequence (DNA): TGCGCCAGCAGCTTTAGGGGACAAGCTAACTATGGCTACACCTTC.

This clonotype was seen many times. The chain is built from TRBV6-1 and TRBJ2-2; unclear D gene. CDR1 and CDR2 from the germline V gene are MNHNS and SASEGT. This CDR3 has 15 amino acids. The V end lost 3 bases, the J end lost 0 bases, and 8 bases lay between the germline ends. CDR3 DNA: TGTGCCAGCAGTGAGGCGGCTTCGAACACCGGGGAGCTGTTTTTT. This sequence encodes CASSEAASNTGELFF.

This clonotype was observed at least ten times. This chain joins TRBV10-3 and TRBJ1-5, with 10 positions matching TRBD1. Germline loops: CDR1 ENHRY, CDR2 SYGVKD. The CDR3 consists of 15 residues. The ends lost 10 bases at V and 2 bases at J; junction bases unmatched: 8. For the CDR3, the DNA is TGTGCCACCCGGACAGGGGGGATTGGCAATCAGCCCCAGCATTTT. The encoded protein is CATRTGGIGNQPQHF.

This clonotype was counted at least ten times. The chain couples TRBV19 to TRBJ2-5; D is perhaps TRBD2 (6 bases). This CDR3 spans 14 amino acids. Trimming left V 3 bases short and J 2 bases short, with 10 bases between. CDR1 and CDR2 from the germline V gene are LNHDA and SQIVND (reference sequence). The CDR3 region has the DNA TGTGCCAGTAGTATCGGAGGGACTCAAGAGACCCAGTACTTC. The encoded protein is CASSIGGTQETQYF.

This clonotype appeared a few times. Being one base from a much bigger clone, this may be a read error. The V gene is TRBV7-8, the J gene TRBJ2-4, with 7 bases matching TRBD2. Germline V CDR1 and CDR2: SGHVS, FQNEAQ. The CDR3 has 14 amino acids. The CDR3 sequence: CASSTVAGSNIKYF. For the CDR3, the DNA is TGTGCCAGCAGCACAGTAGCGGGTTCGAACATTAAGTACTTC.

This clonotype has ten or more counts. V usage is TRBV29-1 and J usage is TRBJ1-2, with TRBD1 as a possible D gene (5 bases). The V and J ends lost 3 bases and 4 bases respectively, with 21 bases between them. The CDR3 consists of 16 residues. Germline V gene lookup returns CDR1 SQVTM and CDR2 ANQGSEA. The CDR3 spells CSVDVHRSTDAYGYTF. Here the CDR3 DNA reads TGCAGCGTTGACGTGCATCGCTCGACAGACGCCTATGGCTACACCTTC.

The chain links TRBV12-3 or TRBV12-4 to TRBJ1-5; unclear D gene. V dropped 7 bases and J dropped 3 bases, with 7 bases sitting between them. This CDR3 contains 12 residues. The CDR3 reads CASNRHNQPQHF. Written as DNA, the CDR3 is TGTGCCAGCAATCGCCACAATCAGCCCCAGCATTTT.

This clonotype was observed many times. The chain uses TRBV28 and TRBJ1-2; D remains unclear. Trimming took 5 bases from V and 8 from J, leaving 15 bases between them. This CDR3 contains 13 residues. Germline CDR1 MDHEN, CDR2 SYDVKM. CDR3 region: CASSLRPYEGYTF. CDR3 DNA: TGTGCCAGCAGTCTCCGCCCCTATGAGGGCTACACCTTC.

This clonotype was seen many times. The genes are TRBV6-5 and TRBJ2-7; 10 bases align to TRBD1. This CDR3 region has 14 residues. The V gene's germline CDR1 is MNHEY and CDR2 SVGAGI. V was pared by 4 bases and J by 7 bases, with 7 bases of the junction left unmatched. CDR3 sequence: CASSSARTGGEQYF. The DNA for the CDR3 is TGTGCCAGCAGTTCGGCTCGGACAGGGGGAGAGCAGTACTTC.

This clonotype showed up many times. The chain links TRBV29-1 to TRBJ1-1; D uncertain. The CDR3 consists of 13 residues. CDR1 and CDR2 (germline): SQVTM, ANQGSEA. The ends were cut back, 7 bases at V and 0 bases at J, with 12 bases in the middle. CDR3 residues: CSAVTDLNTEAFF. In DNA form, the CDR3 reads TGCAGCGCCGTTACAGATTTGAACACTGAAGCTTTCTTT.

This clonotype was observed at least ten times. A read error may account for a junction end that differs from germline. The chain combines TRBV15 with TRBJ2-6; the D gene is possibly TRBD1 (5 bases). Germline V gives CDR1 LNHNV, CDR2 YYDKDF (reference sequence). The CDR3 length is 13 residues. The CDR3 DNA sequence: TGTGCCACCAGCAGCAGGGCGGCCAACGTCCCGACTTTC. It codes for CATSSRAANVPTF.

On this clonotype itself: This may be a read error, as it is one base from a much larger clone. The V gene is TRBV18, the J gene TRBJ1-1; possibly TRBD1 for D (6 bases). CDR1 is KGHSH, CDR2 LQKENI, per germline. The CDR3 loop spans 15 amino acids. Here the CDR3 reads CASSPQTGSNTEACF. CDR3 nucleotides: TGTGCCAGCTCACCGCAGACAGGCTCCAACACTGAAGCTTGCTTT.

The chain has TRBV12-3 or TRBV12-4 and TRBJ2-7; D possibly corresponds to TRBD1 (6 bases). This CDR3 spans 13 amino acids. V was cut by 6 bases and J by 4 bases, with 13 bases left in between. CDR3 sequence (DNA): TGTGCCAGCAGCGTTGGGGGCTGGTACGAGCAGTACTTC. Residues: CASSVGGWYEQYF.

This chain connects TRBV5-5 to TRBJ2-7; a possible D gene is TRBD1 (5 bases). This CDR3 is built from 13 residues. Looked up from germline, CDR1 is SGHKS and CDR2 is YYEKEE (reference sequence). V was pared by 4 bases and J by 3 bases, with 11 bases between. The CDR3 DNA reads as TGTGCCAGCAGCAAGACAGCTCTCTACGAGCAGTACTTC. Protein product: CASSKTALYEQYF.